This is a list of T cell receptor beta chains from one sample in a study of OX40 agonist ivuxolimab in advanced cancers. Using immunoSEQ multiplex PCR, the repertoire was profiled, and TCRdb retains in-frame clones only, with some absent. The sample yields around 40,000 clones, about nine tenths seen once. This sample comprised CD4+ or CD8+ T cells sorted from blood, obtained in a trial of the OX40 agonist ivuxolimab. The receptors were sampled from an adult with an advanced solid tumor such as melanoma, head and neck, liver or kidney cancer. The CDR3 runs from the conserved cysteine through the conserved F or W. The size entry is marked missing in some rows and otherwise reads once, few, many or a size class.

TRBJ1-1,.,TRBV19,CASSISGDGDTEAFF
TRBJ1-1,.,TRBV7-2,CASSTGGLSAFF
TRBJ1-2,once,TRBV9,CASSVGLINGYTF
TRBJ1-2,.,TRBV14,CASSSGDAHSYTF
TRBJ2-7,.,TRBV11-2,CASSSGTGSYEQYF
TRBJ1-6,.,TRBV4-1,CASSQRNSPLHF
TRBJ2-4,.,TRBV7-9,CASSDAGKWYIQYF
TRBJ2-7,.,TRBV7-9,CAVSLVAGKVPYEQYF
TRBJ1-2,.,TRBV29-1,CSVEGGGYTF
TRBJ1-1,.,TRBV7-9,CASSVNTEAFF
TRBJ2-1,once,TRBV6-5,CASSQLAGANEQFF
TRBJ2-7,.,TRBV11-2,CASSPREERFSYEQYF
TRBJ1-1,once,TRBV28,CASSFTRGPTEAFF
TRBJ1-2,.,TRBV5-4,CASSLVGGDGYTF
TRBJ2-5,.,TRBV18,CASSRQDQETQYF
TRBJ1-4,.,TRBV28,CASGTTGGTNEKLFF
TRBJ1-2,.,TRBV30,CAWSRGQGSEGGGYTF
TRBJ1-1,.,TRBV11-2,CASSLAGGLGVNTEAFF
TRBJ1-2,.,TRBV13,CASSDEGSAGEINYGYTF
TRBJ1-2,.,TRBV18,CASSPPPLLNYGYTF
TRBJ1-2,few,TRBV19,CASPKVFYGYTF
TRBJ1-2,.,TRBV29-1,CSPVQGRSGYTF
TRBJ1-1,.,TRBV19,CASSISTGPMNTEAFF
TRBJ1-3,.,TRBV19,CASKQGAGNTIYF
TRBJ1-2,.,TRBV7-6,CASSLTDTANYGYTF
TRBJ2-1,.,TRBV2,CASSALESSYNEQFF
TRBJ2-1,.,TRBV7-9,CASSLKPISSYNEQFF
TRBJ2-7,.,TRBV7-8,CASSPRRSGTASSYEQYF
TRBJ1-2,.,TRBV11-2,CASSLAPTDNYGYTF
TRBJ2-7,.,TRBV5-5,CASSLKRGATFPYEQYF
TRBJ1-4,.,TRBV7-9,CASSQGSTTNEKLFF
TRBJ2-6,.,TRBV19,CASSPFQGASSGANVLTF
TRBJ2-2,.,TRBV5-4,CASSPSGASTGELFF
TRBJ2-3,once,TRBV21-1,CATLLAPAADTQYF
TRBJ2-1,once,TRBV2,CASRSGTYNEQFF
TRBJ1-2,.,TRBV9,CASSGDPETGVNYGYTF
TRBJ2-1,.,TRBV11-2,CASSLVSRISSYNEQFF
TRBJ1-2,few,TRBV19,CASKGNYGYTF
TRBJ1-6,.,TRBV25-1,CASSEHRGHSPLHF
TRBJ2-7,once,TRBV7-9,CASSFSYEQYF
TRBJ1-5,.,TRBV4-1,CASSQVVREGNQPQHF
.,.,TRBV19,CASSQSQAYEQYF
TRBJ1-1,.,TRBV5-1,CASSLGPGGGTEAFF
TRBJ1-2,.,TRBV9,CASSASETGDQAF
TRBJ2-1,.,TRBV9,CASSVSSSGQLNEQFF
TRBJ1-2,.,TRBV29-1,CSAPLGQGALGYTF
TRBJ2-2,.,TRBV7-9,CASSLGRTPGKLFF
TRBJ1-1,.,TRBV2,CASSEYRGTEAFF
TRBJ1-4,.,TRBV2,CASSGRTGGDEKLFF
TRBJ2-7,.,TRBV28,CASSSLKSSYEQYF
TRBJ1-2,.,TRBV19,CASFIGPGTGVLRGYTF
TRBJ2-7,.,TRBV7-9,CASSSTVSYEQYF
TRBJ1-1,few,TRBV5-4,CASSADTNTEAFF
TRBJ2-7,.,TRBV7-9,CASSSSGTRYEQYF
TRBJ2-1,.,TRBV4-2,CASRLEWGDPYNEQFF
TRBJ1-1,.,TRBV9,CASSVGKGSTEAFF
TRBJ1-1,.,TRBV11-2,CASSFSGEAFF